The 27 T cell receptor beta chains given below trace back to one sample, sequenced in a study of CD8 T cells in Susac syndrome. When the RNA was reverse transcribed, random hexamers were used with an input of about 0.5 to 1 ug. TCRdb analysed the immunoSEQ multiplex PCR reads with MiXCR anew, one entry per CDR3 protein. Here the sample spans about 290,000 distinct CDR3 sequences, 89% being singletons. What was sequenced was CD8+ T cells from PBMCs. These receptors came from a human donor with multiple sclerosis.

CDR3 sequence (DNA): TGTGCCAGCAGCGTAGGAGGCGGAACACCCCTCCACTTT. Translated: CASSVGGGTPLHF. The chain carries TRBV9 and TRBJ1-6; D is unresolved. CDR1 is SGDLS, CDR2 YYNGEE, per germline. The CDR3 has 13 amino acids. Trimming took 0 bases from V and 11 from J, leaving 9 bases between them.

V and J are TRBV7-9 and TRBJ2-1, with D perhaps matching TRBD1 or TRBD2 (5 bases each). The CDR3 has 14 residues. The germline CDR1 and CDR2 sequences are SEHNR and FQNEAQ (reference sequence). Trimming stripped 4 bases from V and 5 bases from J, with 12 bases between. CDR3 amino acids: CASSSTRDDNEQFF. The CDR3 coding sequence is TGTGCCAGCAGCTCCACTAGGGACGACAATGAGCAGTTCTTC.

This chain joins TRBV6-2 or TRBV6-3 and TRBJ2-7; 7 nucleotides agree with TRBD1. Trimming took 1 base from V and 2 from J; bases not matched to a gene: 14. This CDR3 is 18 amino acids long. CDR1 is MNHEY, CDR2 SVGEGT, per germline. DNA of the CDR3: TGTGCCAGCAGTTACTATAATATCCGACAGGGATGGGCCTACGAGCAGTACTTC. Protein sequence: CASSYYNIRQGWAYEQYF.

The J gene is TRBJ2-7, the V gene TRBV6-5; unclear D gene. Germline lookup yields CDR1 MNHEY and CDR2 SVGAGI. V was clipped by 2 bases and J by 6 bases, with 11 bases between them. CDR3 length equals 13 residues. The CDR3 spells CASSYGAGLEQYF. DNA of the CDR3: TGTGCCAGCAGTTACGGCGCCGGTCTCGAGCAGTACTTC.

In this sample, this clonotype turned up once. V is TRBV6-2 or TRBV6-3 and J is TRBJ2-7; 7 bases are shared with TRBD1. Per the germline V gene, CDR1 is MNHEY and CDR2 is SVGEGT. Trimming cost V 2 bases and J 3 bases; bases outside gene matches: 7. This CDR3 region has 15 residues. DNA for the CDR3: TGTGCCAGCAGTTACCCGAGGACAGGCAGCTACGAGCAGTACTTC. This codes for CASSYPRTGSYEQYF.

This clonotype was recorded only once. The chain employs TRBV29-1 and TRBJ2-7; D possibly corresponds to TRBD2 (5 bases). CDR1 is SQVTM and CDR2 is ANQGSEA in the germline V gene. This CDR3 is 15 amino acids long. V lost 6 bases, J lost 4 bases, and 22 bases lay in between. CDR3 bases: TGCAGCGTCCTCCTTGGAGGAGGCAAGACGTACGAGCAGTACTTC. Encoded protein: CSVLLGGGKTYEQYF.

V is TRBV28 and J is TRBJ1-6; D not resolved. The germline gives CDR1 MDHEN, CDR2 SYDVKM. CDR3 length: 16 residues. With 4 bases removed from V and 0 bases from J, the gap between germline ends came to 10 bases. For the CDR3, the DNA is TGTGCCAGCAGTTCGAGGGCAGACTCCTATAATTCACCCCTCCACTTT. It specifies CASSSRADSYNSPLHF.

This chain uses TRBV27 with TRBJ1-2; weak D call: TRBD1 (6 bases). CDR1 is MNHEY, CDR2 SMNVEV, per germline (reference sequence). The CDR3 is 16 residues long. V shed 8 bases and J shed 4 bases, with 23 bases lying between them. CDR3 sequence reads: CASHGPGAGGLYGYTF. The CDR3 nucleotides are TGTGCCAGCCATGGCCCAGGGGCGGGGGGCCTCTATGGCTACACCTTC.

V and J are TRBV7-2 and TRBJ2-1, with a possible D match to TRBD1 (6 bases). Looked up from germline, CDR1 is SGHTA and CDR2 is FQGNSA. The germline V and J ends were trimmed by 7 bases and 5 bases, with 12 bases remaining between them. The CDR3 is made up of 13 amino acids. For the CDR3, the DNA is TGTGCCAGCAACAGGGTCCAGGACAATGAGCAGTTCTTC. It yields the protein CASNRVQDNEQFF.

The chain carries TRBV6-2 or TRBV6-3 and TRBJ1-5; D is perhaps TRBD1 (5 bases). V dropped 6 bases and J dropped 5 bases, with 11 bases sitting between them. The germline V gene has CDR1 MNHEY and CDR2 SVGEGT. This CDR3 has 13 amino acids. As DNA, the CDR3 is TGTGCCAGCAGCCTGGGGGGGTATCAGCCCCAGCATTTT. This sequence encodes CASSLGGYQPQHF.

This chain connects TRBV5-6 to TRBJ2-3; 10 bases are shared with TRBD2. V was clipped by 1 base and J by 5 bases; unmatched bases: 10. Germline CDR1 reads SGHDT; CDR2 reads YYEEEE. The CDR3 extends over 17 amino acids. The CDR3 nucleotides are TGTGCCAGCAGCTTGCTTTTCCTAGCGGGAGACGTAGATACGCAGTATTTT. It is translated as CASSLLFLAGDVDTQYF.

This chain links TRBV6-6 with TRBJ2-3; 8 bases fit TRBD1. Germline V CDR1 and CDR2: MNHNY, SVGAGI (reference sequence). Trimming took 4 bases from V and 1 from J; bases not matched to a gene: 7. This CDR3 comprises 16 residues. The CDR3 loop is CASSSQTGAGTDTQYF. The CDR3 DNA reads TGTGCCAGCAGTTCTCAGACAGGGGCCGGCACAGATACGCAGTATTTT.

This rearrangement joins TRBV9 to TRBJ2-4; D is perhaps TRBD2 (6 bases). This CDR3 region has 13 residues. Trimming pared 4 bases from V and 5 bases from J, leaving 10 bases between. Germline CDR1 reads SGDLS; CDR2 reads YYNGEE. The CDR3 DNA follows: TGTGCCAGCAGCACCCCGGGAGAAAACATTCAGTACTTC. Translating it yields CASSTPGENIQYF.

The chain links TRBV7-6 to TRBJ2-1, with D tentatively TRBD2 (6 bases). V was shortened by 5 bases and J by 5 bases, with 16 bases between the two germline ends. This CDR3 has 15 amino acids. Per the germline V gene, CDR1 is SGHVS and CDR2 is FNYEAQ. The CDR3, as DNA: TGTGCCAGCAGCCCCTGGCGGGGCGGTGACAATGAGCAGTTCTTC. This sequence encodes CASSPWRGGDNEQFF.

V is TRBV7-8 and J is TRBJ2-1; tentatively, D is TRBD2 (6 bases). The CDR3 consists of 14 residues. V was cut by 5 bases and J by 9 bases, with 17 bases left in between. Germline-derived CDR1 and CDR2 are SGHVS and FQNEAQ. In DNA, the CDR3 is TGTGCCAGCAGCCCCACAGGAGGGGCGGCTGAGCAGTTCTTC. Residues: CASSPTGGAAEQFF.

The chain is built from TRBV4-3 and TRBJ2-3; D not resolved. The CDR3 is 15 residues long. The V and J ends lost 0 bases and 6 bases respectively, with 13 bases between them. Germline V gene data show CDR1 as LGHNA and CDR2 as YSLEER. CDR3 coding DNA: TGCGCCAGCAGCCAAGATTCCCGTCCACGGGATACGCAGTATTTT. Amino acids: CASSQDSRPRDTQYF.

The rearrangement uses TRBV7-9 and TRBJ1-6, with 10 nucleotides matching TRBD1. The germline V gene has CDR1 SEHNR and CDR2 FQNEAQ (reference sequence). This CDR3 contains 19 residues. V shed 6 bases and J 4 bases; nucleotides not matched to a gene: 15. For the CDR3, the DNA is TGTGCCAGCAGGTGTCCGCGGGACAGGGGCCCCCTTTATAATTCACCCCTCCACTTT. It codes for CASRCPRDRGPLYNSPLHF.

The chain links TRBV5-6 to TRBJ1-1; D remains ambiguous. V was pared by 1 base and J by 0 bases, with 13 bases between. The CDR3 is 16 amino acids. Germline assignment: CDR1 SGHDT and CDR2 YYEEEE. The CDR3 nucleotides read TGTGCCAGCAGCTTGTCGTTTCAAGGACTGAACACTGAAGCTTTCTTT. This translates into CASSLSFQGLNTEAFF.

This clonotype was seen just once. The chain's CDR3 is CASSQDRAGGVNTGELFF. The CDR3 DNA reads TGCGCCAGCAGCCAAGATCGAGCAGGGGGCGTAAATACCGGGGAGCTGTTTTTT. The chain has TRBV4-3 and TRBJ2-2; TRBD1 matches 8 bases. From germline, CDR1 is LGHNA and CDR2 YSLEER. There are 18 residues in the CDR3. Unmatched junction bases numbered 11, after V lost 0 bases and J lost 5 bases.

This rearrangement joins TRBV4-1 to TRBJ1-6; 7 bases agree with TRBD1. With 4 bases clipped from V and 10 bases from J, the junction kept 13 bases outside the gene matches. The CDR3 totals 16 residues. The germline V gene has CDR1 MGHRA and CDR2 YSYEKL. CDR3: CASSLTPGQSVSPLHF. The DNA for the CDR3 is TGCGCCAGCAGCCTGACACCGGGACAGTCGGTGTCACCCCTCCACTTT.

In its sample, this clonotype was seen once. The chain joins TRBV19 to TRBJ2-7; D not resolved. Germline-derived CDR1 and CDR2 are LNHDA and SQIVND (reference sequence). Trimming cost V 5 bases and J 1 base, with 12 bases left between them. The CDR3 has 14 amino acids. CDR3 in amino acids: CASSPGPASYEQYF. CDR3 nucleotides: TGTGCCAGTAGTCCTGGCCCAGCGTCCTACGAGCAGTACTTC.

This clonotype was seen a single time. The chain has TRBV24-1 and TRBJ2-5; 7 positions agree with TRBD1. Germline lookup yields CDR1 KGHDR and CDR2 SFDVKD. V dropped 4 bases and J dropped 1; count of bases not matched to a gene: 2. This CDR3 has 14 residues. CDR3 loop: CATSEWDSQETQYF. For the CDR3, the DNA is TGTGCCACCAGTGAATGGGACAGCCAAGAGACCCAGTACTTC.

The chain has TRBV2 and TRBJ2-7; D may be TRBD1 (5 bases). The CDR3 is 12 amino acids. V gave up 5 bases and J gave up 6 bases, with 11 bases separating them. Per germline, CDR1 SNHLY and CDR2 FYNNEI. CDR3: CASSPDKLEQYF. The CDR3 coding sequence is TGTGCCAGCAGTCCGGACAAACTCGAGCAGTACTTC.

The chain couples TRBV28 to TRBJ1-4; the match to TRBD1 covers 8 bases. Trimming took 5 bases from V and 8 from J; bases not matched to a gene: 4. The germline V gene has CDR1 MDHEN and CDR2 SYDVKM. The CDR3 totals 13 residues. The CDR3, as DNA: TGTGCCAGCAGTCGGGACAGGATCGAAAAACTGTTTTTT. This sequence encodes CASSRDRIEKLFF.

The rearrangement uses TRBV27 and TRBJ1-2; D possibly corresponds to TRBD1 (5 bases). Trimming took off 5 bases at V and 4 bases at J, with 17 bases between the two ends. CDR3 size: 15 residues. CDR1 is MNHEY and CDR2 is SMNVEV in the germline V gene (reference sequence). The CDR3 here is CASSPSAAGPYGYTF. In nucleotides, the CDR3 is TGTGCCAGCAGTCCTAGCGCCGCAGGGCCCTATGGCTACACCTTC.

This clonotype came up a few times. The rearrangement uses TRBV20-1 and TRBJ2-6; unclear D gene. This CDR3 contains 15 residues. Germline loops: CDR1 DFQATT, CDR2 SNEGSKA (reference sequence). Deletions cut 2 bases from V and 0 bases from J, with 8 bases between. CDR3 nucleotides: TGCAGTGCTAGACCTATCCGCTCTGGGGCCAACGTCCTGACTTTC. Translated, it gives CSARPIRSGANVLTF.

The chain joins TRBV20-1 to TRBJ2-7; 8 bases are shared with TRBD2. This CDR3 has 16 amino acids. Losses at the gene ends were 3 bases for V and 4 bases for J; bases not matched to a gene: 14. Germline assignment: CDR1 DFQATT and CDR2 SNEGSKA (reference sequence). CDR3: CSARPKIQRGLYEQYF. The CDR3 DNA reads TGCAGTGCTAGGCCGAAGATCCAGCGGGGGTTGTACGAGCAGTACTTC.